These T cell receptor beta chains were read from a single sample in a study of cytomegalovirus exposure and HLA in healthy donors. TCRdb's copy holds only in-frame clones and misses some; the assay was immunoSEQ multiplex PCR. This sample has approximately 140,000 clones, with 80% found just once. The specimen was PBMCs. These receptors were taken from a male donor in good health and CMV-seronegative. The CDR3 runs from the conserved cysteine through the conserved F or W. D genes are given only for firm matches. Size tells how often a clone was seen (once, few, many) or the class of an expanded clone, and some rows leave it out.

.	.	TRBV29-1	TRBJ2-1	TGCAGCGTTGTAGTGATCAATGAGCAGTTCTTC	CSVVVINEQFF
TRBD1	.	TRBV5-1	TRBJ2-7	TGCGCCAGCAGCCGTGACAGGGATGGCGAGCAGTACTTC	CASSRDRDGEQYF
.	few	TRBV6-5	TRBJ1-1	TGTGCCAGCAGTTCCCAGGGGTACACTGAAGCTTTCTTT	CASSSQGYTEAFF
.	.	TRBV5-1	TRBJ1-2	TGCGCCAGCAGCCCCATGCCCGGGACAAGTTTCCGCACCTTC	CASSPMPGTSFRTF
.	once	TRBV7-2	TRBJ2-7	TGTGCCAGCAGCTTCACTAACGGATACGAGCAGTACTTC	CASSFTNGYEQYF
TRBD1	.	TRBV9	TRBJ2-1	TGTGCCAGCAGCGTAGTGCCTACCGGGACAGGCTACAATGAGCAGTTCTTC	CASSVVPTGTGYNEQFF
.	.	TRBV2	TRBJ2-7	TGTGCCAGCGAGCCCTACTACGAGCAGTACTTC	CASEPYYEQYF
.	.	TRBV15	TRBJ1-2	TGTGCCACCACCGAGGGAGTCGGGTATGGCTACACCTTC	CATTEGVGYGYTF
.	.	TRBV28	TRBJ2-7	TGTGCCAGCACTGACAACTTATCCTACGAGCAGTACTTC	CASTDNLSYEQYF
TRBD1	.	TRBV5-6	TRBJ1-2	TGTGCCAGCAGCGCATCGGACAGGGCTAACTATGGCTACACCTTC	CASSASDRANYGYTF
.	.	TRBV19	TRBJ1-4	TGTGCCAGTAGTATTTTTTCCGGGGGATCGGGAGAAAAACTGTTTTTT	CASSIFSGGSGEKLFF
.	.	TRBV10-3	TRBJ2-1	TGTGCCATAGCACTTGAACGTGAGCAGTTCTTC	CAIALEREQFF
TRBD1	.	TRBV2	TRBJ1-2	TGTGCCAGCAGAGACGCCTTACCGGGACAGGGGCACGGCTACACCTTC	CASRDALPGQGHGYTF
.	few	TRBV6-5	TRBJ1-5	TGTGCCAGCGGCCGGGACACCAATCAGCCCCAGCATTTT	CASGRDTNQPQHF
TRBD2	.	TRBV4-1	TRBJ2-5	TGCGCCGGGACTAGCGGGGATCTGATGGAGACCCAGTACTTC	CAGTSGDLMETQYF
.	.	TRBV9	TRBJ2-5	TGTGCCAGCAGCCCGGCGGTCTCATTGGGAGAGACCCAGTACTTC	CASSPAVSLGETQYF
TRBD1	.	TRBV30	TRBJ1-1	TGTGCCTGGAGCAACTGGGGGACAGGGATTGGGGACACTGAAGCTTTCTTT	CAWSNWGTGIGDTEAFF
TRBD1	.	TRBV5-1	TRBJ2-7	TGCGCCAGCAGCTTTGGAACAGGGGGGACCTACGAGCAGTACTTC	CASSFGTGGTYEQYF
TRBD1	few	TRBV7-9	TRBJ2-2	TGTGCCAGCAGTTCCACAGGGGGCGACACCGGGGAGCTGTTTTTT	CASSSTGGDTGELFF
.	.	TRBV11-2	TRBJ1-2	TGTGCCAGCAGCTCCCAACGGTCGGGGGATGGCACCTTC	CASSSQRSGDGTF
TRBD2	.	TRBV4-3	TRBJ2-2	TGCGCCAGCAGCCAGGACCTGACTAGCGGGGGGGCCGGGGAGCTGTTTTTT	CASSQDLTSGGAGELFF
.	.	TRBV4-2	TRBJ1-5	TGTGCCAGCAGGGCAGATAGCAATCAGCCCCAGCATTTT	CASRADSNQPQHF
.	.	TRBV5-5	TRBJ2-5	TGTGCCAGCAGCTTGGGGGACACCTATAAAGAGACCCAGTACTTC	CASSLGDTYKETQYF
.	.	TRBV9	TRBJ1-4	TGTGCCAGCAGCGTAGGGGGGGTAAATGAAAAACTGTTTTTT	CASSVGGVNEKLFF
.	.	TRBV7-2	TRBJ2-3	TGTGCCAGCAGCTTACGGGCGGGGAGCACAGATACGCAGTATTTT	CASSLRAGSTDTQYF
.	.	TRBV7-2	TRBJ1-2	TGTGCCAGCAGCTTATTGGCAGGGTCGATCTATGGCTACACCTTC	CASSLLAGSIYGYTF